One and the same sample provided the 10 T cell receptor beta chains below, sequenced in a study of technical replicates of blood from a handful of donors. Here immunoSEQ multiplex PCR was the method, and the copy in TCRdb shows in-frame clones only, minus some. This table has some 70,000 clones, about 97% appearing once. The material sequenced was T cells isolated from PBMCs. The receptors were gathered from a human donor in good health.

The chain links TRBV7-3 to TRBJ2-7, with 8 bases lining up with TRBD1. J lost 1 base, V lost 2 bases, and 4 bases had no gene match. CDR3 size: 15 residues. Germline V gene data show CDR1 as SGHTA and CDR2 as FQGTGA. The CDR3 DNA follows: TGTGCCAGCAGCTTAGTATGGACAGGGTCCTACGAGCAGTACTTC. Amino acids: CASSLVWTGSYEQYF.

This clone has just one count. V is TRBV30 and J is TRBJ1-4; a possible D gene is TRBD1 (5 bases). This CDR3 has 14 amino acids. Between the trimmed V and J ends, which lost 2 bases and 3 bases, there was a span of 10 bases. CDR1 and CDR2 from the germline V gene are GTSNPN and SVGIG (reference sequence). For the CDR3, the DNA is TGTGCCTGGAGTCGGGGGGGGGCTAATGAAAAACTGTTTTTT. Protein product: CAWSRGGANEKLFF. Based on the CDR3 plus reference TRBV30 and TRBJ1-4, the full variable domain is SQTIHQWPATLVQPVGSPLSLECTVEGTSNPNLYWYRQAAGRGLQLLFYSVGIGQISSEVPQNLSASRPQDRQFILSSKKLLLSDSGFYLCAWSRGGANEKLFFGSGTQLSVL.

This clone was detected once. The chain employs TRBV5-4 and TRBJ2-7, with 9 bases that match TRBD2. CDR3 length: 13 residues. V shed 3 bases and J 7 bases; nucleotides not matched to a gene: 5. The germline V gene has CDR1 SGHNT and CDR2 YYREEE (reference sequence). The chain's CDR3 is CASSSGLAREQYF. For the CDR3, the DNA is TGTGCCAGCAGCTCGGGACTAGCTCGTGAGCAGTACTTC.

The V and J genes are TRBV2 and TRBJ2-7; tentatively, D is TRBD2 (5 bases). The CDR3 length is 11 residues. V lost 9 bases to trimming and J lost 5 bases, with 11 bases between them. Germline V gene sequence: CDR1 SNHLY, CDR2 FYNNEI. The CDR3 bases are TGTGCCAGTCTAGGAGGAAACGAGCAGTACTTC. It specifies CASLGGNEQYF.

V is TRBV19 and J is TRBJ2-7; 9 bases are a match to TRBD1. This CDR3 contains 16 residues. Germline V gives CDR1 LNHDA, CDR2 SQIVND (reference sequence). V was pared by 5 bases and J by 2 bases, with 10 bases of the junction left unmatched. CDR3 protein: CASSSPGTGTPYEQYF. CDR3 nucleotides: TGTGCCAGTAGTTCCCCCGGGACAGGGACCCCCTACGAGCAGTACTTC.

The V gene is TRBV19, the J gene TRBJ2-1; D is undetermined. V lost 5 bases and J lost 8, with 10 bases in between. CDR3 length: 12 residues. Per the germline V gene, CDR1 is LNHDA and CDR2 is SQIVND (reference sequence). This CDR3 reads CASSQTSHEQFF. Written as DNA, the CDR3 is TGTGCCAGTAGTCAGACTTCCCATGAGCAGTTCTTC.

The CDR3 sequence: CASSNQENTGELFF. The CDR3 DNA follows: TGTGCCAGCAGTAACCAGGAGAACACCGGGGAGCTGTTTTTT. The V gene is TRBV6-4, the J gene TRBJ2-2; D gene uncertain. V dropped 5 bases and J dropped 1 base, with 8 bases sitting between them. Germline V gene lookup returns CDR1 MRHNA and CDR2 SNTAGT. The CDR3 is made up of 14 amino acids.

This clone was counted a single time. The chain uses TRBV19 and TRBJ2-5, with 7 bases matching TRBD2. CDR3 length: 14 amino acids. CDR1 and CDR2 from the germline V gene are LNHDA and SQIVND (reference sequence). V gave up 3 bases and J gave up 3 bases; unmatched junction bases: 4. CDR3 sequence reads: CASSIAGDKETQYF. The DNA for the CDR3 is TGTGCCAGTAGTATTGCGGGAGACAAAGAGACCCAGTACTTC. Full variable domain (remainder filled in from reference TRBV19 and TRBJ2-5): DGGITQSPKYLFRKEGQNVTLSCEQNLNHDAMYWYRQDPGQGLRLIYYSQIVNDFQKGDIAEGYSVSREKKESFPLTVTSAQKNPTAFYLCASSIAGDKETQYFGPGTRLLVL.

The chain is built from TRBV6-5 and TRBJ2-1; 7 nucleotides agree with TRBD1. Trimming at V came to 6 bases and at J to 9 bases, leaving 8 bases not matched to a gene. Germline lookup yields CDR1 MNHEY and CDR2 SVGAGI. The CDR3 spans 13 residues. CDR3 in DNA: TGTGCCAGCAGCGAGCAGGGGGTCGGTGAGCAGTTCTTC. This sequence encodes CASSEQGVGEQFF.

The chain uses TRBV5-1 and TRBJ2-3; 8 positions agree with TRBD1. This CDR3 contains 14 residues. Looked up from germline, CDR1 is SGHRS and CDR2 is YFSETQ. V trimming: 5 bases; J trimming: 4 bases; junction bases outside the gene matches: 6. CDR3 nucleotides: TGCGCCAGCAGGGCAGGGGGCGTTCCAGATACGCAGTATTTT. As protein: CASRAGGVPDTQYF.